The 27 T cell receptor beta chains in this list originate from one sample, sequenced in a study of blood T cell repertoires in COVID-19. TCRdb keeps only in-frame clones here, not all; method: immunoSEQ multiplex PCR. The data show about 220,000 clones, about 88% seen once. Input material: PBMCs or T cells enriched from blood (not recorded which). The receptors come from a woman between 25 and 40 years old who had recovered from COVID-19.

This clone was seen only once. The V and J genes are TRBV9 and TRBJ2-1; 11 nucleotides align to TRBD2. The CDR3 contains 15 residues. V lost 0 bases, J lost 9 bases, and 5 bases stayed unmatched. CDR1 is SGDLS, CDR2 YYNGEE, per germline. The CDR3 spells CASSVASGGFGEQFF. For the CDR3, the DNA is TGTGCCAGCAGCGTAGCTAGCGGGGGGTTTGGTGAGCAGTTCTTC.

The rearrangement joins TRBV5-1 to TRBJ1-6; no firm D call. CDR3 length: 13 amino acids. V dropped 2 bases and J dropped 7 bases, with 7 bases sitting between them. The germline gives CDR1 SGHRS, CDR2 YFSETQ. CDR3 sequence reads: CASSLEQNSPLHF. CDR3 bases: TGCGCCAGCAGCTTAGAACAGAATTCACCCCTCCACTTT.

The chain has TRBV27 and TRBJ2-3; D ambiguous. The length of the CDR3 is 14 residues. Looked up from germline, CDR1 is MNHEY and CDR2 is SMNVEV (reference sequence). Between the trimmed V and J ends, which lost 3 bases and 0 bases, there was a span of 7 bases. The DNA of the CDR3 is TGTGCCAGCAGTTTCCAGTTAAGCACAGATACGCAGTATTTT. Amino acid sequence: CASSFQLSTDTQYF.

The chain uses TRBV4-1 and TRBJ2-7; 12 bases match TRBD2. V lost 1 base, J lost 2 bases, and 3 bases stayed unmatched. CDR1 is MGHRA and CDR2 is YSYEKL in the germline V gene. The CDR3 consists of 16 residues. The CDR3 loop reads CASSQALAGGPYEQYF. The CDR3 region has the DNA TGCGCCAGCAGCCAAGCGCTAGCGGGGGGGCCCTACGAGCAGTACTTC.

The V gene is TRBV4-2, the J gene TRBJ1-5; 8 bases match TRBD1. With 5 bases clipped from V and 7 bases from J, the junction kept 4 bases outside the gene matches. The CDR3 consists of 13 residues. Germline V gives CDR1 LGHNA, CDR2 YNFKEQ. Written as DNA, the CDR3 is TGTGCCAGCAGCTGGGGACAGGAACAGCCCCAGCATTTT. It codes for CASSWGQEQPQHF.

The chain joins TRBV2 to TRBJ1-2; 7 bases match TRBD1. CDR3 length equals 14 residues. With V trimmed by 6 bases and J by 2 bases, 6 bases remained unmatched. Per germline, CDR1 SNHLY and CDR2 FYNNEI. Here the CDR3 reads CASRAGTANYGYTF. CDR3 coding DNA: TGTGCCAGCAGGGCCGGGACAGCGAACTATGGCTACACCTTC.

This rearrangement joins TRBV10-1 to TRBJ1-1; TRBD1 matches 10 bases. Germline assignment: CDR1 WNHNN and CDR2 SYGVQD (reference sequence). The trim removed 2 bases at V and 4 bases at J, leaving 19 bases unmatched. The CDR3 loop spans 20 amino acids. The CDR3 region has the DNA TGCGCCAGCAGTGAGCCGGAGAGCGGACAGGGGGACGTTGCGATCACTGAAGCTTTCTTT. Amino acids: CASSEPESGQGDVAITEAFF.

This chain links TRBV2 with TRBJ2-3; weak D call: TRBD2 (6 bases). Germline V gene sequence: CDR1 SNHLY, CDR2 FYNNEI. This CDR3 comprises 14 residues. Trimming removed 1 base from V and 4 bases from J, with 9 bases in between. The CDR3 DNA is TGTGCCAGCAGTGAAGGACTAGTGTCAGATACGCAGTATTTT. This gives the protein CASSEGLVSDTQYF.

The rearrangement links TRBV9 to TRBJ1-5, with D tentatively TRBD1 (5 bases). V was pared by 2 bases and J by 3 bases, with 15 bases between. The CDR3 has 16 amino acids. Germline-derived CDR1 and CDR2 are SGDLS and YYNGEE. This CDR3 reads CASSVGTGENNQPQHF. CDR3 coding DNA: TGTGCCAGCAGCGTGGGAACAGGAGAGAACAATCAGCCCCAGCATTTT.

Worth noting for this clone: This same CDR3 is encoded by further DNA sequences in the sample. This sequence joins TRBV20-1 and TRBJ1-1, with 7 bases that match TRBD1. V lost 6 bases to trimming and J lost 5 bases; unmatched junction nucleotides: 3. The CDR3 has 11 residues. The germline V gene encodes CDR1 DFQATT and CDR2 SNEGSKA (reference sequence). CDR3 nucleotides: TGCAGTGCGGGCAGGGGGACTGAAGCTTTCTTT. Amino acids: CSAGRGTEAFF.

The V and J genes are TRBV2 and TRBJ1-1; 8 bases agree with TRBD1. Trimming cost V 6 bases and J 8 bases; bases outside gene matches: 5. This CDR3 contains 12 residues. The germline V gene encodes CDR1 SNHLY and CDR2 FYNNEI. The CDR3 DNA is TGTGCCAGCAGACGGACAGGGACCGAAGCTTTCTTT. Translated: CASRRTGTEAFF.

The genes are TRBV25-1 and TRBJ1-4; 8 bases match TRBD1. The CDR3 is 15 residues long. Looked up from germline, CDR1 is MGHDK and CDR2 is SYGVNS. V lost 2 bases and J lost 8; bases outside the gene matches: 7. CDR3 amino acids: CASSETAGGREKLFF. CDR3 DNA: TGTGCCAGCAGTGAAACGGCAGGGGGCCGGGAAAAACTGTTTTTT.

This rearrangement joins TRBV27 to TRBJ2-7; TRBD1 matches 7 bases. V was clipped by 5 bases and J by 3 bases; unmatched bases: 16. This CDR3 comprises 17 residues. The germline V gene encodes CDR1 MNHEY and CDR2 SMNVEV (reference sequence). The CDR3 is CASSPSLIAWTGYEQYF. The CDR3 DNA follows: TGTGCCAGCAGTCCATCACTCATCGCTTGGACAGGCTACGAGCAGTACTTC.

This clone appeared a few times. The chain couples TRBV5-4 to TRBJ1-5; no clear D gene. V gave up 2 bases and J gave up 5 bases, with 8 bases separating them. The CDR3 is 13 amino acids. CDR1 is SGHNT and CDR2 is YYREEE in the germline V gene (reference sequence). CDR3 region: CASSFGRDQPQHF. The CDR3 DNA is TGTGCCAGCAGCTTTGGGCGGGATCAGCCCCAGCATTTT.

This clone occurred once. The chain combines TRBV6-5 with TRBJ1-1; D perhaps matches TRBD1 (5 bases). The CDR3 contains 13 residues. CDR1 MNHEY and CDR2 SVGAGI come from the germline V gene. The V end lost 6 bases, the J end lost 7 bases, and 15 bases lay between the germline ends. The CDR3 is CASRDRGKGEAFF. CDR3 coding DNA: TGTGCCAGCAGAGACCGGGGGAAGGGTGAAGCTTTCTTT.

The chain combines TRBV3-1 (or the pseudogene TRBV3-2) with TRBJ1-1; D is perhaps TRBD1 (6 bases). V lost 0 bases to trimming and J lost 0 bases, with 17 bases between them. Germline V gene data show CDR1 as LGHDT and CDR2 as YNNKEL (reference sequence). The CDR3 extends over 18 amino acids. The CDR3 protein is CASSQEGRGKPMNTEAFF. In nucleotides, the CDR3 is TGTGCCAGCAGCCAAGAGGGAAGGGGGAAACCCATGAACACTGAAGCTTTCTTT.

The rearrangement links TRBV12-5 to TRBJ1-5, with D maybe TRBD1 (5 bases). CDR1 is LGHNT and CDR2 is FRNRAP in the germline V gene. The CDR3 is 16 amino acids. The CDR3 sequence: CASGQEYAIGNQPQHF. The CDR3 DNA reads as TGTGCATCAGGGCAGGAGTACGCAATAGGCAATCAGCCCCAGCATTTT.

J is TRBJ2-5 and V is TRBV19, with D hard to call. Trimming left V 3 bases short and J 2 bases short, with 4 bases between. Germline CDR1 reads LNHDA; CDR2 reads SQIVND (reference sequence). The CDR3 is 12 amino acids. The CDR3 DNA reads as TGTGCCAGTAGTATGAGGCAAGAGACCCAGTACTTC. This sequence encodes CASSMRQETQYF.

CDR3 sequence: CASSQDRVDSYNSPLHF. For the CDR3, the DNA is TGTGCCAGCAGCCAGGACAGGGTTGACAGCTATAATTCACCCCTCCACTTT. This chain uses TRBV4-2 with TRBJ1-6; 8 positions match TRBD1. Per the germline V gene, CDR1 is LGHNA and CDR2 is YNFKEQ. Trimming cost V 3 bases and J 3 bases; bases outside gene matches: 7. This CDR3 spans 17 amino acids.

This chain joins TRBV19 and TRBJ2-5; 8 nucleotides line up with TRBD2. Germline CDR1 is LNHDA and CDR2 is SQIVND (reference sequence). V gave up 6 bases and J gave up 5 bases; unmatched junction bases: 14. The CDR3 is made up of 16 amino acids. The CDR3 region has the DNA TGTGCCAGTAGGACTTCGGGAGGGTCTGTTGGGGAGACCCAGTACTTC. Its protein product is CASRTSGGSVGETQYF.

This chain connects TRBV5-3 to TRBJ2-1, with TRBD1 identical over 8 bases. TRBV5-3 is identified as an open reading frame with a role that is uncertain. Trimming cost V 4 bases and J 7 bases; bases outside gene matches: 13. This CDR3 has 16 amino acids. The CDR3 DNA is TGTGCCAGAAGCCTAAAAACCCGGGACAGGCAAAATGAGCAGTTCTTC. Translated, it gives CARSLKTRDRQNEQFF.

The V call is TRBV2, the J call TRBJ2-2; 12 bases map to TRBD2. The CDR3 totals 15 residues. With V trimmed by 6 bases and J by 5 bases, 4 bases remained unmatched. The germline gives CDR1 SNHLY, CDR2 FYNNEI. The CDR3 is CASSRTSGVTGELFF. CDR3 nucleotides: TGTGCCAGCAGCAGGACTAGCGGGGTAACCGGGGAGCTGTTTTTT.

V usage is TRBV5-1 and J usage is TRBJ1-1; 10 bases agree with TRBD1. Germline CDR1 SGHRS, CDR2 YFSETQ. V shed 4 bases, J shed 1 base, and the junction held 7 bases outside the gene matches. The CDR3 loop spans 16 amino acids. The CDR3 DNA follows: TGCGCCAGCAGCGTGAGGACAGGGGGGGAGAACACTGAAGCTTTCTTT. Translated: CASSVRTGGENTEAFF.

A single count supports this clone. The chain couples TRBV18 to TRBJ1-5; the D gene is possibly TRBD1 (5 bases). Germline V gene lookup returns CDR1 KGHSH and CDR2 LQKENI. The germline V and J ends were trimmed by 8 bases and 0 bases, with 14 bases remaining between them. The CDR3 is 15 amino acids. The CDR3 here is CASRQSPYSNQPQHF. CDR3 DNA sequence: TGTGCCAGCCGACAGTCCCCTTATAGCAATCAGCCCCAGCATTTT.

The genes are TRBV6-5 and TRBJ2-5; 10 nucleotides align to TRBD2. Germline assignment: CDR1 MNHEY and CDR2 SVGAGI. The V gene end was trimmed by 6 bases and the J gene end by 5 bases; junction bases not matched to a gene: 9. The CDR3 has 15 amino acids. The CDR3 is CASRSGGGEVETQYF. DNA for the CDR3: TGTGCCAGCAGGAGCGGGGGGGGAGAAGTGGAGACCCAGTACTTC.

This rearrangement joins TRBV4-3 to TRBJ2-3; 7 bases fit TRBD1. V lost 0 bases to trimming and J lost 4 bases; unmatched junction nucleotides: 10. CDR3 size: 17 residues. Germline CDR1 LGHNA, CDR2 YSLEER. The chain's CDR3 is CASSQDLMQGVSDTQYF. The DNA for the CDR3 is TGCGCCAGCAGCCAAGATTTAATGCAGGGGGTTTCAGATACGCAGTATTTT.

The rearrangement links TRBV9 to TRBJ2-3, with a weak D call TRBD2 (6 bases). The CDR3 consists of 16 residues. V was pared by 3 bases and J by 1 base, with 15 bases between. CDR1 SGDLS and CDR2 YYNGEE come from the germline V gene. CDR3 in DNA: TGTGCCAGCAGCGCACTCGGTGCGGGGCGCACAGATACGCAGTATTTT. Residues: CASSALGAGRTDTQYF.